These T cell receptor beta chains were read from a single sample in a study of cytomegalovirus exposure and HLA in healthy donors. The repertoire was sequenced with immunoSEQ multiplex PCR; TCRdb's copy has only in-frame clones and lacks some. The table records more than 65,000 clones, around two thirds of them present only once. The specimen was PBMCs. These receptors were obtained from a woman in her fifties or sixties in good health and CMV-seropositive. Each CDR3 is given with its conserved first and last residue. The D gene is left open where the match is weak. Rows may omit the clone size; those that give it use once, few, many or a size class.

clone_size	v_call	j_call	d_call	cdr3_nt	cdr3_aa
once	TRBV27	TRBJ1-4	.	TGTGCCAGCAGTTGGGCAGGCAAAGGCGAAAAACTGTTTTTT	CASSWAGKGEKLFF
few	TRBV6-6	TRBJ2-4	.	TGTGCCAGCATGGACACGGCCAAAAACATTCAGTACTTC	CASMDTAKNIQYF
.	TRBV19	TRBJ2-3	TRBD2	TGTGCCAGTAGTGTTCGACTAGCGGGGAGCACAGATACGCAGTATTTT	CASSVRLAGSTDTQYF
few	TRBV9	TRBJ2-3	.	TGTGCCAGCAGCGTAGCTAGCGGCACAGATACGCAGTATTTT	CASSVASGTDTQYF
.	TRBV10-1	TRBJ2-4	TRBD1	TGCGCCAGAGGGACAGGGGTTACCAAAAACATTCAGTACTTC	CARGTGVTKNIQYF
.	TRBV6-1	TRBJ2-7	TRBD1	TGTGCCAGCAGAGCACCGGGACAGCCCTACGAGCAGTACTTC	CASRAPGQPYEQYF
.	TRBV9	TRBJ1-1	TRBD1	TGTGCCAGCAGCGCCCAGGGGGAGACTGAAGCTTTCTTT	CASSAQGETEAFF
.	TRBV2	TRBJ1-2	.	TGTGCCAGCAGCGCTACCCCGAACTATGGCTACACCTTC	CASSATPNYGYTF
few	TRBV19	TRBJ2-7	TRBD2	TGTGCCAGTCGGACTAGCGGAACCTACGAGCAGTACTTC	CASRTSGTYEQYF
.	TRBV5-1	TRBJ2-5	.	TGCGCCAGCAGCTTGGTTCAGGGGGGCCAAGAGACCCAGTACTTC	CASSLVQGGQETQYF
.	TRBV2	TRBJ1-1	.	TGTGCCAGCGCCGAGGACAGAAGCACTGAAGCTTTCTTT	CASAEDRSTEAFF
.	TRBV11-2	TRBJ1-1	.	TGTGCCAGCAGCTTCGATTCGACAGACACTGAAGCTTTCTTT	CASSFDSTDTEAFF
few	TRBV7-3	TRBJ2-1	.	TGTGCCAGCAGCCAGACATCCATCAATGAGCAGTTCTTC	CASSQTSINEQFF
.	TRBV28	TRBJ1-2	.	TGTGCCAGCAGTGATTTAAGGGGTATCCACGGGGGCTACACCTTC	CASSDLRGIHGGYTF
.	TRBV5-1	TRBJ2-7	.	TGCGCCAGCAGCTCGACGGGTCTTTATGGGGGGGCATACGAGCAGTACTTC	CASSSTGLYGGAYEQYF
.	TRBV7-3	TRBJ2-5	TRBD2	TGTGCCAGCAGCGCTCACCTAGCGGGGGGCGGGGAGACCCAGTACTTC	CASSAHLAGGGETQYF
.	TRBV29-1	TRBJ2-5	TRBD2	TGCAGCGCAACTAGCGGGGGGGTAGAGACCCAGTACTTC	CSATSGGVETQYF
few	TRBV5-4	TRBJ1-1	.	TGTGCCTCAAAGAGGGAGTTTCGGACTGAAGCTTTCTTT	CASKREFRTEAFF
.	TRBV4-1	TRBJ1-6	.	TGCGCCAGCAGCACAAGGGTTGACTCCGAGGGCTCCTATAATTCACCCCTCCACTTT	CASSTRVDSEGSYNSPLHF
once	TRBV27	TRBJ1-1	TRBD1	TGTGCCAGCAGGCCCCAGGGGGAGTGGACTGAAGCTTTCTTT	CASRPQGEWTEAFF
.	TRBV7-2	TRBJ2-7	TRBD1	TGTGCCAGCAGCAAGACATCGGGACAGGGCTACGAGCAGTACTTC	CASSKTSGQGYEQYF
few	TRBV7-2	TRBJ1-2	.	TGTGCCAGCAGCTTAGATGCAGGGCCGTCCTATGGCTACACCTTC	CASSLDAGPSYGYTF
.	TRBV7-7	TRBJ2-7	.	TGTGCCAGCAGCCGAGGACTTCGGCTAAACTACGAGCAGTACTTC	CASSRGLRLNYEQYF
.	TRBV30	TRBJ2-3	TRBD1	TGTGCCTGGAGTGGGACAGGGGGCGTAGATACGCAGTATTTT	CAWSGTGGVDTQYF
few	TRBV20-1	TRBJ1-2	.	TGCAGTGCGCCGTTCCCGGGAGGCTACACCTTC	CSAPFPGGYTF
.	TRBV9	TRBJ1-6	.	TGTGCCAGCAGCGTAGCTGCGGAACCCGCTAATTCACCCCTCCACTTT	CASSVAAEPANSPLHF
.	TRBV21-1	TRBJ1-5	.	TGTGCCAGCAGCAAATGGGGGGGGCGGCAGCCCCAGCATTTT	CASSKWGGRQPQHF
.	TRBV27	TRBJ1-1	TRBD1	TGTGCCAGCAGTTTCGAGGGGGCGGGTAACACTGAAGCTTTCTTT	CASSFEGAGNTEAFF
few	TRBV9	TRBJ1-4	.	TGTGCCAGCAGCGCCCAGACAGGAACTAATGAAAAACTGTTTTTT	CASSAQTGTNEKLFF
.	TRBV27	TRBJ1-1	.	TGTGCCAGCAGTTTGGGCAGAATGGAGAACACTGAAGCTTTCTTT	CASSLGRMENTEAFF
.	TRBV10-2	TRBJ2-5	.	TGCGCCAGCCAGAAAGCACAGGGCCAAGCGGAGACCCAGTACTTC	CASQKAQGQAETQYF
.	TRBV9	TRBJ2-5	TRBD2	TGTGCCAGCAGCGTGGATAGCGGGGGGGCTGGGACCCAGTACTTC	CASSVDSGGAGTQYF
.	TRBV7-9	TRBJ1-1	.	TGTGCCAGCAACCCGGGAGGAGTGAACACTGAAGCTTTCTTT	CASNPGGVNTEAFF
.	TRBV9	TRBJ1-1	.	TGTGCCAGCAGCGGACAGGAGAACAGGGACACTGAAGCTTTCTTT	CASSGQENRDTEAFF
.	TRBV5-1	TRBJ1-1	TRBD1	TGCGCCAGCAGCCACGGGACAGGGTCAGGAGACACTGAAGCTTTCTTT	CASSHGTGSGDTEAFF
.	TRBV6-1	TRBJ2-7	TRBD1	TGTGCCAGCAGTACCGGGACAGGGGTCTCCGAGCAGTACTTC	CASSTGTGVSEQYF
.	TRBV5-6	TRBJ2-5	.	TGTGCCAGCAGCCTGAGCCAAGAGACCCAGTACTTC	CASSLSQETQYF